This T cell receptor beta chain was sequenced for a study of T cell responses to AZD1222 COVID-19 vaccine. Points from the study as a whole: Spike-specific TCR breadth and depth rose after two AZD1222 doses.

The germline V gene has CDR1 MDHEN and CDR2 SYDVKM. This CDR3 has 15 amino acids. Trimming took 1 base from V and 2 from J; bases not matched to a gene: 5. With regard to this clone: Its antigen is currently unknown. The same CDR3 arises from other DNA sequences in this sample as well.

The method was immunoSEQ multiplex PCR; TCRdb's version includes in-frame clones alone and lacks a portion of them. The sample shows approximately 140,000 clones, roughly nine tenths of them seen only once. The TCR comes from an adult who received the AZD1222 COVID-19 vaccine. J is TRBJ2-7 and V is TRBV28; 7 bases are shared with TRBD2. Specimen: peripheral blood, collected 28 days after the second AZD1222 dose. This CDR3 is CASSLSGGGTYEQYF. In nucleotides, the CDR3 is TGTGCCAGCAGTTTATCGGGGGGAGGGACCTACGAGCAGTACTTC.